The next 2 T cell receptor beta chains were all read from a single sample in a study of monozygotic twins with inflammatory bowel disease. TCRdb reprocessed the 5' RACE reads and stores each CDR3 protein as one record, lacking DNA. The listing records about 440,000 distinct CDR3 sequences. Sample: blood. The receptor source for this set is a human donor with ulcerative colitis or Crohn's disease, or a healthy co-twin of an affected twin (not recorded which).

This sequence joins TRBV6-1 and TRBJ1-6; TCRdb lists TRBD1, though no DNA is available to test this call. The CDR3 has 16 amino acids. Looked up from germline, CDR1 is MNHNS and CDR2 is SASEGT. The CDR3 region is CASSNAGQGANSPLHF.

The genes are TRBV6-4 and TRBJ2-3; TCRdb names TRBD2, which stays unverified in the absence of DNA. From germline, CDR1 is MRHNA and CDR2 SNTAGT. The CDR3 is 15 amino acids. The CDR3 sequence is CASSEVAGVSDTQYF.